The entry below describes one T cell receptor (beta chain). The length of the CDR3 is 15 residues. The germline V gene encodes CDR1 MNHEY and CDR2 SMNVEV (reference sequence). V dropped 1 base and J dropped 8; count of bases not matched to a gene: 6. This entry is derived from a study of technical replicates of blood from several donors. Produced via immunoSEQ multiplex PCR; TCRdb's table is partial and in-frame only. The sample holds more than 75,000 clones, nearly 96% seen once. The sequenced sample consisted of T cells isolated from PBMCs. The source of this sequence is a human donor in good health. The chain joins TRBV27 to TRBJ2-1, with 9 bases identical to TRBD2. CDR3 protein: CASSLFSGSVDEQFF. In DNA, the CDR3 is TGTGCCAGCAGTTTATTTAGCGGGAGTGTCGATGAGCAGTTCTTC.